This record covers a single T cell receptor (beta chain). This sample is drawn from a study of shared clonotypes between healthy human individuals. The CDR3 length is 12 residues. Trimming cost V 0 bases and J 6 bases, with 3 bases left between them. Germline V gene data show CDR1 as SEHNR and CDR2 as FQNEAQ (reference sequence). Sequencing used immunoSEQ multiplex PCR; TCRdb keeps in-frame clones, though not all of them. Counted here are just under 95,000 clones, 68% occurring once; the ten biggest clones make up roughly 50%. The sequencing input was memory CD8+ T cells sorted from blood. Documented subset: CD45RO+ cells pooled with CCR7-negative TemRA cells. The V and J genes are TRBV7-9 and TRBJ1-5, with no clear D. This clonotype was sampled from a man aged 25-45 years in good health. This CDR3 is CASSLAVQPQHF. DNA for the CDR3: TGTGCCAGCAGCTTAGCGGTTCAGCCCCAGCATTTT.